Presented here are 25 T cell receptor beta chains from one specimen sequenced in a study of T-cell memory formation after mild COVID-19. From the 5' RACE reads, TCRdb called clonotypes with MiXCR, one entry per CDR3 protein. The sample lists approximately 60,000 distinct CDR3 sequences; roughly 9.5% were seen once. The sample taken for sequencing was PBMCs or a T cell subset sorted from them (not recorded which). Receptors originate from a man aged 18-30 years who had mild COVID-19 (a few samples of this study predate the infection). Cell type and time point are not known.

The chain carries TRBV7-8 and TRBJ2-2, with a weak D call TRBD2 (6 bases). Germline V gene sequence: CDR1 SGHVS, CDR2 FQNEAQ. The CDR3 covers 14 residues. V was cut by 8 bases and J by 8 bases, with 18 bases left in between. This CDR3 reads CASRSRTNVGELFF. Here the CDR3 DNA reads TGTGCCAGCCGAAGCCGGACTAACGTGGGGGAGCTGTTTTTT.

This clonotype has a handful of counts. The junction departs from the called germline gene at one end, perhaps through a read error. The chain combines TRBV7-7 with TRBJ1-1, with D uncertain. The CDR3 extends over 13 amino acids. The germline V gene has CDR1 SSHAT and CDR2 FNYEAQ (reference sequence). CDR3 nucleotides: TGTGCTAGCAGCCCGACCGTGAACACTGAAGCTTTCTTT. Translating gives CASSPTVNTEAFF.

This clonotype appeared a single time. The rearrangement joins TRBV3-1 to TRBJ1-6, with 7 nucleotides matching TRBD1. Germline-derived CDR1 and CDR2 are LGHDT and YNNKEL (reference sequence). The CDR3 has 14 amino acids. The junction had 4 bases not matched to a gene; V was cut back by 1 base and J by 10 bases. This CDR3 reads CASSQGQGGSPLHF. The CDR3 DNA reads as TGTGCCAGCAGCCAAGGGCAGGGGGGATCACCCCTCCACTTT.

V gene TRBV7-2 combines with J gene TRBJ2-3, with D maybe TRBD1 (6 bases). The CDR3 is made up of 12 amino acids. Trimming took off 3 bases at V and 7 bases at J, with 8 bases between the two ends. In germline, CDR1 is SGHTA, CDR2 FQGNSA. In DNA form, the CDR3 reads TGTGCCAGCAGCTTCACAGGGAATACGCAGTATTTT. Amino acids: CASSFTGNTQYF.

This clonotype showed up just a few times. The chain is built from TRBV7-9 and TRBJ2-1; TRBD2 matches at 9 bases. The junction had 4 bases not matched to a gene; V was cut back by 1 base and J by 6 bases. This CDR3 has 15 amino acids. Germline lookup yields CDR1 SEHNR and CDR2 FQNEAQ (reference sequence). The CDR3 loop reads CASSLGASGVNEQFF. CDR3 DNA: TGTGCCAGCAGCTTAGGGGCTAGCGGGGTCAATGAGCAGTTCTTC.

This clonotype was seen ten or more times. The chain couples TRBV4-2 to TRBJ2-1; 7 positions match TRBD2. This CDR3 comprises 15 residues. Germline V gives CDR1 LGHNA, CDR2 YNFKEQ. Trimming at V came to 0 bases and at J to 8 bases, leaving 7 bases not matched to a gene. CDR3 in DNA: TGTGCCAGCAGCCAAGAGCGGCTAGCGGTCGATGAGCAGTTCTTC. The encoded protein is CASSQERLAVDEQFF.

J is TRBJ1-1 and V is TRBV4-3; D is unclear. Germline V gives CDR1 LGHNA, CDR2 YSLEER. The CDR3 covers 16 residues. Trimming left V 0 bases short and J 2 bases short, with 13 bases between. CDR3 sequence: CASSQDLARGNTEAFF. Written as DNA, the CDR3 is TGCGCCAGCAGCCAAGATCTCGCACGGGGAAACACTGAAGCTTTCTTT.

This clonotype is medium-sized (0.01 to 0.1%) in the sample. This chain joins TRBV7-3 and TRBJ2-5; TRBD1 aligns across 7 bases. The CDR3 totals 14 residues. Trimming cost V 5 bases and J 2 bases; bases outside gene matches: 5. Per the germline V gene, CDR1 is SGHTA and CDR2 is FQGTGA. CDR3 sequence reads: CASSPTGVQETQYF. DNA for the CDR3: TGTGCCAGCAGCCCTACAGGGGTGCAAGAGACCCAGTACTTC. Full variable domain (outside the CDR3, taken from reference TRBV7-3 and TRBJ2-5): GAGVSQTPSNKVTEKGKYVELRCDPISGHTALYWYRQSLGQGPEFLIYFQGTGAADDSGLPNDRFFAVRPEGSVSTLKIQRTERGDSAVYLCASSPTGVQETQYFGPGTRLLVL.

The rearrangement uses TRBV12-3 or TRBV12-4 and TRBJ2-5; D is uncertain. V lost 5 bases to trimming and J lost 5 bases, with 6 bases between them. This CDR3 comprises 11 residues. The CDR3 nucleotides are TGTGCCAGCAGTCCCTCCGAGACCCAGTACTTC. This sequence encodes CASSPSETQYF.

This clonotype has only a few counts. The rearrangement links TRBV10-3 to TRBJ1-5; tentatively, D is TRBD1 (6 bases). The CDR3 sequence is 14 residues long. CDR1 is ENHRY, CDR2 SYGVKD, per germline. Trimming stripped 6 bases from V and 6 bases from J, with 15 bases between. The CDR3 spells CAISPVGGSQPQHF. The DNA for the CDR3 is TGTGCCATCAGCCCCGTTGGGGGCAGTCAGCCCCAGCATTTT.

The genes are TRBV4-1 and TRBJ2-2; the match to TRBD2 covers 8 bases. V lost 1 base, J lost 4 bases, and 2 bases stayed unmatched. Germline loops: CDR1 MGHRA, CDR2 YSYEKL. The CDR3 contains 15 residues. CDR3 sequence reads: CASSQAGGRTGELFF. CDR3 DNA: TGCGCCAGCAGCCAAGCGGGGGGGCGCACCGGGGAGCTGTTTTTT.

J is TRBJ1-1 and V is TRBV28; unclear D gene. From germline, CDR1 is MDHEN and CDR2 SYDVKM. With 7 bases removed from V and 7 bases from J, the gap between germline ends came to 13 bases. This CDR3 region has 12 residues. In nucleotides, the CDR3 is TGTGCCAGCAAGTACAGTAAGGGTGAAGCTTTCTTT. Its translation is CASKYSKGEAFF. Filled out from reference TRBV28 and TRBJ1-1, the complete variable domain reads DVKVTQSSRYLVKRTGEKVFLECVQDMDHENMFWYRQDPGLGLRLIYFSYDVKMKEKGDIPEGYSVSREKKERFSLILESASTNQTSMYLCASKYSKGEAFFGQGTRLTVV.

This chain joins TRBV10-3 and TRBJ1-1; D not certain. V was cut by 10 bases and J by 4 bases, with 13 bases left in between. Germline V gene sequence: CDR1 ENHRY, CDR2 SYGVKD. The length of the CDR3 is 12 residues. The CDR3 spells CATRGVGTEAFF. The CDR3 DNA follows: TGTGCCACCCGCGGGGTGGGCACTGAAGCTTTCTTT.

This clonotype was seen ten or more times. This chain links TRBV7-2 with TRBJ2-7, with no clear D. This CDR3 is 13 amino acids long. V was cut by 1 base and J by 1 base, with 5 bases left in between. Per the germline V gene, CDR1 is SGHTA and CDR2 is FQGNSA. The CDR3 region is CASSLGRSYEQYV. The CDR3, as DNA: TGTGCCAGCAGCTTAGGCAGATCCTACGAGCAGTACGTC.

The chain joins TRBV4-1 to TRBJ1-1, with a possible D match to TRBD1 (5 bases). Trimming removed 0 bases from V and 6 bases from J, with 5 bases in between. Germline CDR1 MGHRA, CDR2 YSYEKL. The CDR3 sequence is 12 residues long. The CDR3 loop is CASSQEGPEAFF. In nucleotides, the CDR3 is TGCGCCAGCAGCCAAGAGGGGCCTGAAGCTTTCTTT.

The V gene is TRBV2, the J gene TRBJ1-1, with 7 bases fitting TRBD1. The CDR3 is 12 residues long. In germline, CDR1 is SNHLY, CDR2 FYNNEI. The junction had 3 bases not matched to a gene; V was cut back by 9 bases and J by 2 bases. The CDR3 sequence: CARGQPNTEAFF. CDR3 coding DNA: TGTGCCAGGGGACAGCCCAACACTGAAGCTTTCTTT.

This chain links TRBV11-2 with TRBJ2-6; D call uncertain. The CDR3 spans 16 residues. V was pared by 2 bases and J by 0 bases, with 8 bases between. Germline lookup yields CDR1 SGHAT and CDR2 FQNNGV. The CDR3 DNA sequence: TGTGCCAGCAGCTTATTAAGAACCTCTGGGGCCAACGTCCTGACTTTC. It specifies CASSLLRTSGANVLTF. The full variable domain, completed using reference TRBV11-2 and TRBJ2-6, is EAGVAQSPRYKIIEKRQSVAFWCNPISGHATLYWYQQILGQGPKLLIQFQNNGVVDDSQLPKDRFSAERLKGVDSTLKIQPAKLEDSAVYLCASSLLRTSGANVLTFGAGSRLTVL.

This clonotype was seen ten or more times. This chain links TRBV5-1 with TRBJ2-3; D might be TRBD1 or TRBD2, each matching 6 bases. V was pared by 4 bases and J by 3 bases, with 15 bases between. Germline CDR1 SGHRS, CDR2 YFSETQ. The CDR3 has 15 amino acids. CDR3 bases: TGCGCCAGCAGCCCGGGGGCCATGGCGACAGATACGCAGTATTTT. It is translated as CASSPGAMATDTQYF. Filled out from reference TRBV5-1 and TRBJ2-3, the complete variable domain reads KAGVTQTPRYLIKTRGQQVTLSCSPISGHRSVSWYQQTPGQGLQFLFEYFSETQRNKGNFPGRFSGRQFSNSRSEMNVSTLELGDSALYLCASSPGAMATDTQYFGPGTRLTVL.

The V and J genes are TRBV4-2 and TRBJ1-4, with 12 bases that match TRBD1. J gave up 6 bases and V 1 base, and 9 bases lay outside the gene matches. Germline loops: CDR1 LGHNA, CDR2 YNFKEQ. The CDR3 length is 18 residues. The DNA for the CDR3 is TGTGCCAGCAGCCAAGGCCGGGACAGGGGGCTTAGGGATGAAAAACTGTTTTTT. This translates into CASSQGRDRGLRDEKLFF.

This clonotype showed up just a few times. V is TRBV7-2 and J is TRBJ2-4, with 7 bases that match TRBD1. The germline V gene encodes CDR1 SGHTA and CDR2 FQGNSA. V shed 1 base, J shed 0 bases, and the junction held 6 bases outside the gene matches. This CDR3 region has 17 residues. CDR3 nucleotides: TGTGCCAGCAGCTTAGACCTCACAGGGGCAGCCAAAAACATTCAGTACTTC. As protein: CASSLDLTGAAKNIQYF.

This clonotype was seen a few times. V gene TRBV29-1 combines with J gene TRBJ2-2, with D maybe TRBD1 (6 bases). The CDR3 extends over 12 amino acids. CDR1 and CDR2 from the germline V gene are SQVTM and ANQGSEA. Trimming removed 7 bases from V and 2 bases from J, with 8 bases in between. The CDR3 loop reads CSAGQNTGELFF. The CDR3 region has the DNA TGCAGCGCGGGACAAAACACCGGGGAGCTGTTTTTT.

The chain couples TRBV5-4 to TRBJ2-2, with D possibly matching TRBD2 (5 bases). Per the germline V gene, CDR1 is SGHNT and CDR2 is YYREEE (reference sequence). The CDR3 loop spans 16 amino acids. V shed 0 bases and J shed 1 base, with 10 bases lying between them. CDR3 amino acids: CASSLVPGLNTGELFF. Written as DNA, the CDR3 is TGTGCCAGCAGCTTGGTCCCGGGGTTGAACACCGGGGAGCTGTTTTTT. The complete variable domain, with remaining parts taken from reference TRBV5-4 and TRBJ2-2, reads ETGVTQSPTHLIKTRGQQVTLRCSSQSGHNTVSWYQQALGQGPQFIFQYYREEENGRGNFPPRFSGLQFPNYSSELNVNALELDDSALYLCASSLVPGLNTGELFFGEGSRLTVL.

There are a few counts of this clonotype. The genes are TRBV6-2 or TRBV6-3 and TRBJ1-5; a possible D gene is TRBD1 (6 bases). Germline CDR1 reads MNHEY; CDR2 reads SVGEGT. This CDR3 spans 16 amino acids. V dropped 6 bases and J dropped 7 bases, with 22 bases sitting between them. The CDR3 DNA sequence: TGTGCCAGCAGCCACGGGTCTGGGGGCGGTCGGCAGCCCCAGCATTTT. Translating gives CASSHGSGGGRQPQHF.

This clonotype was detected a few times. The chain links TRBV5-1 to TRBJ1-1; D call uncertain. V was shortened by 4 bases and J by 1 base, with 2 bases between the two germline ends. This CDR3 has 11 residues. Germline CDR1 reads SGHRS; CDR2 reads YFSETQ. CDR3: CASSQNTEAFF. The DNA for the CDR3 is TGCGCCAGCAGCCAGAACACTGAAGCTTTCTTT.

This clonotype has at least ten counts. The chain combines TRBV7-9 with TRBJ2-7; D call uncertain. Germline V gives CDR1 SEHNR, CDR2 FQNEAQ (reference sequence). The CDR3 length is 13 residues. Trimming removed 5 bases at V and 0 bases at J, with 8 bases between. The chain's CDR3 is CASSPWDSYEQYF. In DNA form, the CDR3 reads TGTGCCAGCAGCCCTTGGGACTCCTACGAGCAGTACTTC.